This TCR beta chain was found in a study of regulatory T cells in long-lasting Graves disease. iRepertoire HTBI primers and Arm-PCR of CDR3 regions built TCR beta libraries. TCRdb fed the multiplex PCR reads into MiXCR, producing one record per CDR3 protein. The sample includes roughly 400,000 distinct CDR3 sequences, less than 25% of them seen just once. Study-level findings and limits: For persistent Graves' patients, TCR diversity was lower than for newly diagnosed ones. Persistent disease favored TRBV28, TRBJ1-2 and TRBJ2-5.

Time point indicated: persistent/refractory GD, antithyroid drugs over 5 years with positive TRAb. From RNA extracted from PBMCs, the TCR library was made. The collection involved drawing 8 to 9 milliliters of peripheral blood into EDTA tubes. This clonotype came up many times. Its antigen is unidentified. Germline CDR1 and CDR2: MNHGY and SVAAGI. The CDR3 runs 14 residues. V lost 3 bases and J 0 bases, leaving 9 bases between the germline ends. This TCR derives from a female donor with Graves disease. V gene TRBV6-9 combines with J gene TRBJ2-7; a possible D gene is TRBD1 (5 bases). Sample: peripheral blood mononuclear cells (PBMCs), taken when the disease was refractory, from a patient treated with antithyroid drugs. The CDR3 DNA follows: TGTGCCAGCAGTTACCAGGGCAGCTCCTACGAGCAGTACTTC. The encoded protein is CASSYQGSSYEQYF.